This T cell receptor (beta chain) was retrieved from a study of blood T cell repertoires in COVID-19. Clones were read by immunoSEQ multiplex PCR, and TCRdb kept only the in-frame ones, dropping some. The sample yields around 42,000 clones, around 85% seen once. Trimming removed 6 bases at V and 0 bases at J, with 11 bases between. Germline V gene lookup returns CDR1 MNHEY and CDR2 SVGEGT. This CDR3 is 14 amino acids long. The source is a human donor in a cohort sampled during active COVID-19. Sequences were obtained from peripheral blood. The chain joins TRBV6-2 or TRBV6-3 to TRBJ1-1; D is possibly TRBD1 (6 bases). CDR3 coding DNA: TGTGCCAGCAGCCTGACAGGTTTGAACACTGAAGCTTTCTTT. It yields the protein CASSLTGLNTEAFF.